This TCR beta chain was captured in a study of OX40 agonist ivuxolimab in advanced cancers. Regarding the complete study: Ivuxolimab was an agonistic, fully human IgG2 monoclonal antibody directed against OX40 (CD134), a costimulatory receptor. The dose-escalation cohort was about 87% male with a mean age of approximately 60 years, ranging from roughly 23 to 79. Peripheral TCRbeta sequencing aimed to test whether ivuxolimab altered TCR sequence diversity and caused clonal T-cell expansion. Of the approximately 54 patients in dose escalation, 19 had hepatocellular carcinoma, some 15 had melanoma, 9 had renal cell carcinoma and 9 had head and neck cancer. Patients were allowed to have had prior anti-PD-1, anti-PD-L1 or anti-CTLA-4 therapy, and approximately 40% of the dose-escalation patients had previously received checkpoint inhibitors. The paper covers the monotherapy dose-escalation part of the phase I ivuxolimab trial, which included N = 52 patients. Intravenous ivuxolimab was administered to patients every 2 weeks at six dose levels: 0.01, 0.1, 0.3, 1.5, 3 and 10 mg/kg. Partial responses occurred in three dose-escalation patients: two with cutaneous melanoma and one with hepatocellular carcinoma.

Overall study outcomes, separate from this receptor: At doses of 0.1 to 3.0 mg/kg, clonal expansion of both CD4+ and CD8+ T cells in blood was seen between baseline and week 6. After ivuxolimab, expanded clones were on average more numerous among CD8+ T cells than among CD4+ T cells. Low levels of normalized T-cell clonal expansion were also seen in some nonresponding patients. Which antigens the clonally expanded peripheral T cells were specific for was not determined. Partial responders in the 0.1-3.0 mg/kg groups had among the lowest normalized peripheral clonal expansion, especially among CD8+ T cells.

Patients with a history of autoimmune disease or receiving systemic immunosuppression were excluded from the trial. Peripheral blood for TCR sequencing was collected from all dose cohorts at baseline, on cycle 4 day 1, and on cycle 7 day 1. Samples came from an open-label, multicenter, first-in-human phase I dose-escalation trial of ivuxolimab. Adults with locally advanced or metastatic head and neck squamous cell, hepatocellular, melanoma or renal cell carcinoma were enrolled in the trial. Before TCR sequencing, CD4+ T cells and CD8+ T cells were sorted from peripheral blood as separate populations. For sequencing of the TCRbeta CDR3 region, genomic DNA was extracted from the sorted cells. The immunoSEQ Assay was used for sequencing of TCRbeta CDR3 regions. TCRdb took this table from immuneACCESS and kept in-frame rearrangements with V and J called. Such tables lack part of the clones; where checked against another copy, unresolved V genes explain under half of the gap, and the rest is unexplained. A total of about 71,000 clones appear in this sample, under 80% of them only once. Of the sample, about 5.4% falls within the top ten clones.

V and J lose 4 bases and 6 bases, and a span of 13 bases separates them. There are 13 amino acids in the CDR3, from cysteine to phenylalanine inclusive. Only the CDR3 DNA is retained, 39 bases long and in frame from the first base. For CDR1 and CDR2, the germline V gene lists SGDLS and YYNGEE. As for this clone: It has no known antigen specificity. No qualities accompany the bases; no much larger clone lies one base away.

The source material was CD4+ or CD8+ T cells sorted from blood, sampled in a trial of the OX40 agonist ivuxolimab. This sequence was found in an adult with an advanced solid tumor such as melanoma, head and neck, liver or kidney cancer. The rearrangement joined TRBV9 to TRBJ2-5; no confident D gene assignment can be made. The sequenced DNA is TGTGCCAGCAGCCCTACCTATGCGCAGACCCAGTACTTC. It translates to CASSPTYAQTQYF.